This T cell receptor (beta chain) was retrieved from a study of identical twins (dated by TCRdb to 2016 to 2017). Broadly, across the study: TCR alpha and beta repertoires from monozygotic twins, unrelated adults of various ages and cord blood were deep-sequenced to test whether fetal clonotypes persist. To rule out contamination, the twin experiments were replicated at different times with different library preparation protocols.

About this clonotype itself: Its antigen target is currently unknown. No base quality information exists; no much larger clone differs at one position.

General findings and caveats noted by the study authors: Compared with coincidental sharing between unrelated individuals, an excess of low generation-probability sequences was observed among out-of-frame TCR alpha sequences shared between twins. A weaker excess of twin sharing was found in beta out-of-frame sequences because the signal-to-noise ratio was lowered by fewer shared sequences. Abundant cord blood beta clonotypes had fewer insertions, young adult naive repertoires showed a similar but weaker trend, and memory repertoires showed no such trend. Out-of-frame TCR alpha sharing in monozygotic twins was systematically underestimated by recombination models, whereas sharing between unrelated individuals was in agreement with the recombination models. Because the same donors could not be followed over many years, the conclusions depended on cross-sectional statistical analysis. Zero-insertion analyses could be partly confounded by invariant T cells such as MAIT and iNKT, although diverse VJ usage argued against such confounding for most clonotypes.

Only healthy Caucasian donors were included. Three pairs of female monozygotic twins, all aged about 18 to 30 years, made up the twin cohort. Peripheral blood mononuclear cells were used as the source from which RNA for TCR libraries was isolated. V lost 2 bases and J lost 12 bases; the stretch between them is 14 bases long. The CDR3 runs 13 residues from the cysteine to the phenylalanine. The entry retains the CDR3 DNA only, 39 bases that are in frame from base 1. CDR1 and CDR2 are read off the germline V gene (reference sequence) as MNHEY and SMNVEV. Library prep was done by 5' RACE. Instrument on record: Illumina HiSeq 2000. A universal primer binding site was introduced by template switching, and a unique molecular identifier was present in the final cDNA, enabling accurate counting of TCR cDNA molecules. Specific primers in the conserved constant-segment region were used to synthesize first-strand cDNA for TCR alpha and beta chains. To control for contamination, every cDNA library was double barcoded, receiving both a SMART-Mk sample barcode and Illumina barcodes. TruSeq adapter sequences along with Illumina sample barcodes were introduced in two successive PCR steps. TCR alpha and beta cDNA libraries were sequenced on the Illumina HiSeq platform with custom primers. From the authors' description of their analysis: Raw reads were processed with MiGEC to extract unique molecular identifiers, and MiXCR was used to determine CDR3 positions. Recombination models were inferred per individual with the repgenHMM and IGoR tools using an EM algorithm. The tcR package in R was used for shared clonotype analysis, with sharing normalized by the product of cloneset sizes. To study raw recombination without the effects of thymic and clonal selection, out-of-frame nonproductive sequences were analyzed. TCRdb reran the public reads through fastp at Q25 and MiXCR, keeping productive beta chains. Duplicate CDR3 protein sequences are folded into a single record with the most common DNA and genes. Here the V and J calls rest on TCRdb's processing, not on the authors' analysis. The sample includes 690,000 or so distinct CDR3 sequences, with about 9.4% observed a single time. The ten largest account for around 0.98% of the sample.

The sample also formed part of further work on yellow fever vaccine responses in identical twins. That second publication adds: The authors reported that the T cell response to vaccination in identical twins appeared partly convergent and partly personalized. The study precisely tracked vaccine-responding T cell clones in identical twins.

Sequences were obtained from PBMCs. Recombination joined TRBV27 with TRBJ2-1, with the D gene not confidently named. This clonotype was sampled from a woman between 18 and 29 years old in good health. For the CDR3, the sequence is CASSLTELSGQFF. The bases are TGTGCCAGCAGTTTAACCGAACTAAGTGGGCAGTTCTTC.